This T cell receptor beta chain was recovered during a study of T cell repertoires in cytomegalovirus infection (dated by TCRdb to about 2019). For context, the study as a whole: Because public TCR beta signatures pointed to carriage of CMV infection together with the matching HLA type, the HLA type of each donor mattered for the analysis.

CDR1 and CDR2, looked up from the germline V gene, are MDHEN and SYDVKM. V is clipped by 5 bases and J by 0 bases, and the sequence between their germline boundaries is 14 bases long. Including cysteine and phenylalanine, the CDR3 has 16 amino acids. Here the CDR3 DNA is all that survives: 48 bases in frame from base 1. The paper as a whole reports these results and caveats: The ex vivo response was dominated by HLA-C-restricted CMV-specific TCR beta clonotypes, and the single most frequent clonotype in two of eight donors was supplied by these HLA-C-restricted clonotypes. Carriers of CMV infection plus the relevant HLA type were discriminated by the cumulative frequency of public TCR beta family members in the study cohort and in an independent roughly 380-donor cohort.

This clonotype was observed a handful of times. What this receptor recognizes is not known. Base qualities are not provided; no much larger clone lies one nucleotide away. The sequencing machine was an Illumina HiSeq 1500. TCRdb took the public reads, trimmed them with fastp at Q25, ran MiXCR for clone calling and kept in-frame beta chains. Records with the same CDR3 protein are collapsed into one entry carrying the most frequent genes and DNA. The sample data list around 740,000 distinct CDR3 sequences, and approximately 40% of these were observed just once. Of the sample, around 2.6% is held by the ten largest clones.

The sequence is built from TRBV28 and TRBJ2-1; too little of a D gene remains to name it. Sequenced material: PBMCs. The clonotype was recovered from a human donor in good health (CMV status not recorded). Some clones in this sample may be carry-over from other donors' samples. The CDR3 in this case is CASSPNYPGSYNEQFF. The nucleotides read TGTGCCAGCAGTCCAAACTATCCCGGCTCCTACAATGAGCAGTTCTTC.